What follows is one T cell receptor beta chain and its context. Its antigen is currently not known. No per-base quality is available; no much larger clone lies one base away. The sample comes from a study of blood T cell repertoires in COVID-19 (dated by TCRdb to about 2020). The study in broad terms: Collaborator samples came from the United States, Italy and Spain and covered acute and convalescent phases of COVID-19. Deeply sampled blood TCRbeta repertoires from subjects exposed to, actively infected with, or recovered from COVID-19 were included in the dataset. The repertoires were released in a freely available public database intended as a resource for research on the immune response to SARS-CoV-2. Where available, HLA class I and class II types were taken from metadata supplied by the sample provider and were not determined by assay-based typing. Nearly every sample came with metadata listing a de-identified subject ID, COVID-19 status, age in years and sex. The material from the prospective study consisted of cDNA or gDNA derived from T cells, B-cell-depleted T cells, or PBMCs. Samples were obtained from the ongoing ImmuneRACE study (first 160 participants) and from over 1,000 subjects provided by 6 global collaborators. Overall study outcomes, separate from this receptor: Clinical and demographic metadata were provided uncurated, with the amount varying by source and participant.

V is cut back by 4 bases and J by 1 base, with 5 bases in the junction unmatched. Including the terminal cysteine and phenylalanine, the CDR3 comprises 16 residues. Kept here is only the CDR3 DNA, which spans 48 bases and is read in frame from base 1. The germline V gene sets CDR1 to SGDLS and CDR2 to YYNGEE. At one collaborating source in Seattle, patients were enrolled during active infection and were followed longitudinally through the course of disease. Collaborating institutions collected whole blood in K2EDTA tubes following their own protocols. For TCRbeta analysis, collaborator samples were shipped as frozen whole blood, as isolated PBMCs, or as DNA extracted from either sample type. The immunoSEQ Assay, a bias-controlled multiplex PCR, was used to amplify TCRbeta CDR3 regions from genomic DNA. The original methods were these. The number of nucleated cells in each sample was estimated by amplification of reference gene primers within the assay. To quantify the absolute abundance of each unique TCRbeta CDR3 rearrangement, sequence reads were collapsed and filtered. For each sample, productive Simpson clonality was calculated as the square root of Simpson's diversity index across productive rearrangements. Drawn from immuneACCESS, this table holds only the in-frame rearrangements with V and J called that TCRdb kept. Clones are partly lost; checked studies trace under half to an unresolved V gene and leave the rest unexplained. Clone size and the V and J calls come from that table; the DNA yielded D and trimming. The sample records about 370,000 clones, more than 70% of which are singletons. Less than 3.5% of the sample comes from the top ten.

The TCR sequence derives from a woman aged 25 to 39 with COVID-19, enrolled during active disease. The sequenced sample consisted of peripheral blood. The chain is encoded by TRBV9 joined to TRBJ2-2, and TRBD1 aligns with 9 junction nucleotides. The sequenced DNA: TGTGCCAGCAGCTTACAGGGGGCGGGGAACACCGGGGAGCTGTTTTTT. The encoded protein is CASSLQGAGNTGELFF.